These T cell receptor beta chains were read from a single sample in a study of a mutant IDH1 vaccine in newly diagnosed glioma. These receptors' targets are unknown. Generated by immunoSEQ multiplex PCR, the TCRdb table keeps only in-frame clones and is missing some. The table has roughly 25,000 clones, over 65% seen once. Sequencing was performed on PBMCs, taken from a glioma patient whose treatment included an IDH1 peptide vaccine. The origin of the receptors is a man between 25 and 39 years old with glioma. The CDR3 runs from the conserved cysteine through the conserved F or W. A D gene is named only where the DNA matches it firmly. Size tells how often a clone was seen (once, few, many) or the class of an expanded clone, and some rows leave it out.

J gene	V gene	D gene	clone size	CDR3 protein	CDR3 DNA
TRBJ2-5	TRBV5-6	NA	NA	CASSFILRFSYQETQYF	TGTGCCAGCAGCTTCATATTGAGGTTCTCGTACCAAGAGACCCAGTACTTC
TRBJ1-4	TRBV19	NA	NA	CASKGGSRELFF	TGTGCCAGTAAGGGGGGATCGAGAGAACTGTTTTTT
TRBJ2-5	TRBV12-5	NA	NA	CASGPQLLVAIQETQYF	TGTGCTAGTGGTCCCCAATTACTAGTCGCGATTCAAGAGACCCAGTACTTC
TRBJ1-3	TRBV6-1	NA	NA	CASSPDRISGNTIYF	TGTGCCAGCAGTCCAGACAGGATCTCTGGAAACACCATATATTTT
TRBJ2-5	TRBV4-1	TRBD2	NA	CASSQRLAGFSEETQYF	TGCGCCAGCAGCCAAAGACTAGCGGGATTTTCCGAAGAGACCCAGTACTTC
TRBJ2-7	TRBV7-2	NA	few	CASSSQWGSYEQYF	TGTGCCAGCAGCTCCCAGTGGGGGTCCTACGAGCAGTACTTC
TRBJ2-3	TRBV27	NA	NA	CASSPVLGGSQYF	TGTGCCAGCAGCCCCGTACTGGGCGGATCGCAGTATTTT
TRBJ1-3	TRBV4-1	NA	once	CASSQDVRSLSGNTIYF	TGCGCCAGCAGCCAAGATGTTCGCAGTCTCTCTGGAAACACCATATATTTT
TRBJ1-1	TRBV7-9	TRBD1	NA	CASSFDRGEAFF	TGTGCCAGCAGCTTCGACAGGGGTGAAGCTTTCTTT
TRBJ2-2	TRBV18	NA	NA	CASSLRTDLSTGELFF	TGTGCCAGCTCACTCCGGACGGATTTGTCCACCGGGGAGCTGTTTTTT
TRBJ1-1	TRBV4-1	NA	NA	CASSQETGRNTEAFF	TGCGCCAGCAGCCAAGAAACCGGGAGGAACACTGAAGCTTTCTTT
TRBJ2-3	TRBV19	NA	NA	CASSLTQGNTQYF	TGTGCCAGTAGTCTAACTCAGGGAAATACGCAGTATTTT
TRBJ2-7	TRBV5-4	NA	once	CASSERTESRGQYF	TGTGCCAGCAGCGAGAGGACAGAGTCTAGGGGGCAGTACTTC
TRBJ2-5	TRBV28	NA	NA	CASRFYRASNVETQYF	TGTGCCAGCAGATTTTACAGGGCCTCAAACGTGGAGACCCAGTACTTC
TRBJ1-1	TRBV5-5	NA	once	CASSDRVGPTEAFF	TGTGCCAGCAGCGATCGGGTGGGGCCCACTGAAGCTTTCTTT
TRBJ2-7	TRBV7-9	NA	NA	CASSYRDASYEQYF	TGTGCCAGCAGCTACAGGGACGCCTCCTACGAGCAGTACTTC
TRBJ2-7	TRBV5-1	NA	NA	CASSLPPAEQYF	TGCGCCAGCAGCTTGCCCCCGGCCGAGCAGTACTTC
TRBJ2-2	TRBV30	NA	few	CAWSVSSDGGTGELFF	TGTGCCTGGAGTGTATCGAGCGACGGAGGCACCGGGGAGCTGTTTTTT
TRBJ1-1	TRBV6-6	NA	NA	CASSRDGMNTEAFF	TGTGCCAGCAGTCGCGACGGTATGAACACTGAAGCTTTCTTT
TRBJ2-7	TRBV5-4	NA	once	CASSFPGRAYEQYF	TGTGCCAGCAGCTTCCCAGGGCGGGCCTACGAGCAGTACTTC
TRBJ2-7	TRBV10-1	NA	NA	CASSEPARVYEQYF	TGCGCCAGCAGTGAGCCCGCCAGGGTCTACGAGCAGTACTTC
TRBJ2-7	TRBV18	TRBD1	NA	CASSFSGQGIYEQYF	TGTGCCAGCTCATTCTCTGGACAGGGGATCTACGAGCAGTACTTC
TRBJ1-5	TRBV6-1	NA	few	CASSEAGGRTLGNQPQHF	TGTGCCAGCAGTGAAGCCGGGGGAAGGACTCTAGGCAATCAGCCCCAGCATTTT
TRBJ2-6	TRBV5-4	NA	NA	CASSVRQFSGANVLTF	TGTGCCAGCAGCGTCCGACAGTTCTCTGGGGCCAACGTCCTGACTTTC
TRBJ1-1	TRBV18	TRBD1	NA	CASSPSGTEGTEAFF	TGTGCCAGCTCACCCTCCGGGACAGAGGGCACCGAAGCTTTCTTT
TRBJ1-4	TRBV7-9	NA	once	CASSLVLYEKLFF	TGTGCCAGCAGCTTAGTACTGTATGAAAAACTGTTTTTT